This T cell receptor (beta chain) is drawn from a study of T-cell reconstitution after alpha-beta-depleted transplantation in children. This clonotype was counted only a few times. Molecular barcoding with unique molecular identifiers was used for the TCRbeta library. In TCRdb, the PCR reads were re-called with MiXCR into one record per CDR3 protein. The repertoire has approximately 640,000 distinct CDR3 sequences, approximately 16% of them found once; the top ten carry around 0.96%. Sample: PBMCs from the stem cell graft donor, taken from the stem cell graft. This TCR was sampled from a human donor who donated a stem cell graft to a child with acute myeloid leukemia.

CDR3 in amino acids: CASSYSPGGNTEAFF. The DNA for the CDR3 is TGTGCCAGCAGTTACAGTCCGGGGGGGAACACTGAAGCTTTCTTT. The rearrangement joins TRBV6-5 to TRBJ1-1, with TRBD1 as a possible D gene (5 bases). The CDR3 loop spans 15 amino acids. V lost 2 bases, J lost 1 base, and 11 bases lay in between. The germline gives CDR1 MNHEY, CDR2 SVGAGI.